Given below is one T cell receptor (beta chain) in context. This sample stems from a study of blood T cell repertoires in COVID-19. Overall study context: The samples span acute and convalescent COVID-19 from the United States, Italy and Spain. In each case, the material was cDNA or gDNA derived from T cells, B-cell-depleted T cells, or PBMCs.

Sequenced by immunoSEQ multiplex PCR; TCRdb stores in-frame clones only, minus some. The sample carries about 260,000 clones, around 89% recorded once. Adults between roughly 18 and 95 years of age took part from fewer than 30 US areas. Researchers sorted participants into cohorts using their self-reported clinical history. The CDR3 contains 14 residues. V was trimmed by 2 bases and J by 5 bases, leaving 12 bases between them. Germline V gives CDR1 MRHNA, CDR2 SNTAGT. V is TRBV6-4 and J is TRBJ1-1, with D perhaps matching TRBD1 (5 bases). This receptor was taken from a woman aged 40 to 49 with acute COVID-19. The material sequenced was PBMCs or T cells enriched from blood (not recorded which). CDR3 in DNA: TGTGCCAGCAGTGACCGGTGGGGGGGGACTGAAGCTTTCTTT. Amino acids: CASSDRWGGTEAFF.